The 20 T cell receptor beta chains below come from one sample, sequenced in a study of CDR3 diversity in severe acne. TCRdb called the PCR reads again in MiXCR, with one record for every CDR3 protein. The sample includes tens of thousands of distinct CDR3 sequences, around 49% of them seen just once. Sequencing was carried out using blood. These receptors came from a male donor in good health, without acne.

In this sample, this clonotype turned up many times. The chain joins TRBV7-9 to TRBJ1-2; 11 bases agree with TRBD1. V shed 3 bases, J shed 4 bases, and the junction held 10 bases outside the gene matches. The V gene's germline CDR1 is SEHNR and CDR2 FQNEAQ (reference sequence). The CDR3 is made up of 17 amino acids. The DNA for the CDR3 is TGTGCCAGCAGCTTCGCCGGGACAGGGGGTTCTGCCTATGGCTACACCTTC. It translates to CASSFAGTGGSAYGYTF.

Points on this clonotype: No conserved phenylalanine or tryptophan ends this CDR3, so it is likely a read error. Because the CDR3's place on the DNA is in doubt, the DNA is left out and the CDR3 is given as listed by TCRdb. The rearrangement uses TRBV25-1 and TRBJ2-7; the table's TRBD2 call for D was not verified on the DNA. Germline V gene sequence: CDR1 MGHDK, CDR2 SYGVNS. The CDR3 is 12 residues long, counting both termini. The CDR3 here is CASRGLADYYEY.

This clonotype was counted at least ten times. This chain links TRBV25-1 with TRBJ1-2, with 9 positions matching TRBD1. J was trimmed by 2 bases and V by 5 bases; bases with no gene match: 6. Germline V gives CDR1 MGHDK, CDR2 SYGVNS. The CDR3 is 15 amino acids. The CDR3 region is CASSRLGTGNYGYTF. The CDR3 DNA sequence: TGTGCCAGCAGTCGGCTGGGGACAGGGAACTATGGCTACACCTTC.

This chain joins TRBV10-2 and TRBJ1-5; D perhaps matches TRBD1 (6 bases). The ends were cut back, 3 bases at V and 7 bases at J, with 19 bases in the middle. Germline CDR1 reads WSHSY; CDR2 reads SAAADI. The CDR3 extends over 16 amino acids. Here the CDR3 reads CASSDRGAPGWQPQHF. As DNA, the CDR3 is TGCGCCAGCAGTGATCGGGGGGCCCCCGGATGGCAGCCCCAGCATTTT.

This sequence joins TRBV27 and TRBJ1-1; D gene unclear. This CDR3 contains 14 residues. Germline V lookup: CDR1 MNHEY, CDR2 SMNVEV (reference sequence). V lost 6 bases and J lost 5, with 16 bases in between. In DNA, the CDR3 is TGTGCCAGCAGCAACCCTAATAGGTGGACTGAAGCTTTCTTT. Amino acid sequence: CASSNPNRWTEAFF.

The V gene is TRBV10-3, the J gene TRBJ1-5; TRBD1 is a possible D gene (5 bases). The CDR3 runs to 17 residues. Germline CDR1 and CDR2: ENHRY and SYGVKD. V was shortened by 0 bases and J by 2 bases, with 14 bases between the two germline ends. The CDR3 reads CAISESGTGLGNQPQHF. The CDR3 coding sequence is TGTGCCATCAGTGAGTCCGGCACGGGGCTCGGCAATCAGCCCCAGCATTTT.

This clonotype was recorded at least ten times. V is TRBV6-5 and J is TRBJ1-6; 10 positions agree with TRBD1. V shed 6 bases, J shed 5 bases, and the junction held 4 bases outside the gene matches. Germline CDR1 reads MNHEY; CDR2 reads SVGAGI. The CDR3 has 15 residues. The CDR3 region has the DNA TGTGCCAGCAGACCTGGGACAGGGGATAATTCACCCCTCCACTTT. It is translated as CASRPGTGDNSPLHF.

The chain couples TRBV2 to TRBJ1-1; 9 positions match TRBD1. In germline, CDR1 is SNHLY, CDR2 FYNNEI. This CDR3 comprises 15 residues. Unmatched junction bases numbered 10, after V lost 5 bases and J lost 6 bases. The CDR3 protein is CASSPRDRVLSEAFF. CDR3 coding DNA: TGTGCCAGCAGTCCGAGGGACAGGGTTTTGTCTGAAGCTTTCTTT.

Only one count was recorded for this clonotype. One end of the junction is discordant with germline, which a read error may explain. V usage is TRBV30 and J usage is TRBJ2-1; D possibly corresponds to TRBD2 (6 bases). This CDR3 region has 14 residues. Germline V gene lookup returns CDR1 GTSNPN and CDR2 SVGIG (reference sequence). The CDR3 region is CAWSGDFSYSEQFF. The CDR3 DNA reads TGTGCCTGGAGTGGGGACTTCTCCTACAGTGAGCAGTTCTTC.

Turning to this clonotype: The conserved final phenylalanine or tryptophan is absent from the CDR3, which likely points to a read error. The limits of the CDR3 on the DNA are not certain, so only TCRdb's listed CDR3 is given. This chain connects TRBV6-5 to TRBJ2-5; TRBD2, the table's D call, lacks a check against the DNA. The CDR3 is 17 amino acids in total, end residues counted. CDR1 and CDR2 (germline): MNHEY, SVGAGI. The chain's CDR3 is CASSYLIAEDPRGRPST.

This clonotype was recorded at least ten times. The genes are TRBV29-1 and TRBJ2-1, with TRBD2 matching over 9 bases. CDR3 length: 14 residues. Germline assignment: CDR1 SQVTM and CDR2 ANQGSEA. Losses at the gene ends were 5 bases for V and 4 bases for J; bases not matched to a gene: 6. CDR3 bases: TGCAGCGTTTTAAGCGGGGGGCTTTACAATGAGCAGTTCTTC. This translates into CSVLSGGLYNEQFF.

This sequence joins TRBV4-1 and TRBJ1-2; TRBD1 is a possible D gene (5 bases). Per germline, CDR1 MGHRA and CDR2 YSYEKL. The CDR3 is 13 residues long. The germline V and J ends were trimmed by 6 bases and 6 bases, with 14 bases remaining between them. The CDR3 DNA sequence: TGCGCCAGCAGACGGGGGACTGAGGATGGCTACACCTTC. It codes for CASRRGTEDGYTF.

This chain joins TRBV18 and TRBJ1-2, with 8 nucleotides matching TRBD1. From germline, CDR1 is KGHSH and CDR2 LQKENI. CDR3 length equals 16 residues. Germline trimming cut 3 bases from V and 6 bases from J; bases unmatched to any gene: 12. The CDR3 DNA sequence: TGTGCCAGCTCACCGGGTACTGATCAGGGGGCTGATGGCTACACCTTC. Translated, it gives CASSPGTDQGADGYTF.

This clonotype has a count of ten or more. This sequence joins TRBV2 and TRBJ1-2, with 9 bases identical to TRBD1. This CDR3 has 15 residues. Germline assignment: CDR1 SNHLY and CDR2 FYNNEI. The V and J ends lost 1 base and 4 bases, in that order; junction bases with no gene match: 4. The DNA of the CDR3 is TGTGCCAGCAGTGAAGGGGGGACAGGGATCTATGGCTACACCTTC. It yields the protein CASSEGGTGIYGYTF. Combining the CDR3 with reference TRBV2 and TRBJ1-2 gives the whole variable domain EPEVTQTPSHQVTQMGQEVILRCVPISNHLYFYWYRQILGQKVEFLVSFYNNEISEKSEIFDDQFSVERPDGSNFTLKIRSTKLEDSAMYFCASSEGGTGIYGYTFGSGTRLTVV.

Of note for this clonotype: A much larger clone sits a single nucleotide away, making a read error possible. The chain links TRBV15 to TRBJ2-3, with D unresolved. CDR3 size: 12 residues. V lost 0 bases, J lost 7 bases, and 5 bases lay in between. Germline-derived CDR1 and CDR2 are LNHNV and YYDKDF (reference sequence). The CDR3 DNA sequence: TGTGCCACCAGCAGAGACACCTATACGCAGTATTTT. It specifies CATSRDTYTQYF.

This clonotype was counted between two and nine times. CDR3 coding DNA: TGTGCCAGCAGCTCGCCGGGGCTAGCGGATTCCTCCTACGAGCAGTACTTC. This encodes CASSSPGLADSSYEQYF. V and J are TRBV5-4 and TRBJ2-7, with 7 bases matching TRBD2. This CDR3 is 17 amino acids long. Trimming cost V 3 bases and J 0 bases; bases outside gene matches: 12. The germline V gene has CDR1 SGHNT and CDR2 YYREEE (reference sequence).

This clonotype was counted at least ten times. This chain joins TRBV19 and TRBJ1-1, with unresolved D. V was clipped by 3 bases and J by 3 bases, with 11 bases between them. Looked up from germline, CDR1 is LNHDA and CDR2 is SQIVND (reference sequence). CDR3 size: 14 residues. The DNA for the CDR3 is TGTGCCAGTAGTATTGGAGACCGCCACACTGAAGCTTTCTTT. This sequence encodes CASSIGDRHTEAFF.

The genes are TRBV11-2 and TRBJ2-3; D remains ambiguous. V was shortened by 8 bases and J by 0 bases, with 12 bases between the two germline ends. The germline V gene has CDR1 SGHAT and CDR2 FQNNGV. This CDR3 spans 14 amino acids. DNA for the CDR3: TGTGCCAGCGGACCCCGGCCCAGCACAGATACGCAGTATTTT. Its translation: CASGPRPSTDTQYF.

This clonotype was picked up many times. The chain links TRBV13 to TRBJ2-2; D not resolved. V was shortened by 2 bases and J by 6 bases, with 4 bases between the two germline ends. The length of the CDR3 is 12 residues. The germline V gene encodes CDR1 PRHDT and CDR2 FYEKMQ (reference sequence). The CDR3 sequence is CASSLLPGELFF. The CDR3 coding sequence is TGTGCCAGCAGCTTATTACCCGGGGAGCTGTTTTTT.

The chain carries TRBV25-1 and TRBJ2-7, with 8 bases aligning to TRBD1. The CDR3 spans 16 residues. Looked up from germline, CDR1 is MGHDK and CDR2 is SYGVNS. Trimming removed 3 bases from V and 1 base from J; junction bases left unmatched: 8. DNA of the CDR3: TGTGCCAGCAGTGACCCGCGACAGGGGACGTCCTACGAGCAGTACTTC. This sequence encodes CASSDPRQGTSYEQYF.